The present entry profiles one T cell receptor (beta chain) with its context. This entry is derived from a study of T-cell memory formation after mild COVID-19. MiXCR, applied by TCRdb to the 5' RACE reads, yields one record per CDR3 protein. Among around 320,000 distinct CDR3 sequences, roughly 19% were seen once, and the ten largest hold under 25%. The germline gives CDR1 KGHDR, CDR2 SFDVKD. The CDR3 contains 11 residues. The V end lost 0 bases, the J end lost 10 bases, and 5 bases lay between the germline ends. The clonotype comes from a man aged 18 to 30 who had mild COVID-19 (a few samples of this study predate the infection). Cell type and time point are not known. Sequencing input: PBMCs or a T cell subset sorted from them (not recorded which). The chain recombines TRBV24-1 with TRBJ2-5; D is possibly TRBD1 (5 bases). CDR3 sequence (DNA): TGTGCCACCAGTGATTTGAGGGGCCAGTACTTC. This translates into CATSDLRGQYF.